The 20 T cell receptor beta chains in this list originate from one sample, sequenced in a study of blood T cell repertoires in COVID-19. Produced via immunoSEQ multiplex PCR; TCRdb's table is partial and in-frame only. Among around 36,000 clones listed, 80% to 90% were seen once. Sequencing was performed on peripheral blood. Receptor source: a man in his fifties with acute or convalescent COVID-19.

The rearrangement links TRBV14 to TRBJ2-1; 13 bases align to TRBD2. The germline gives CDR1 SGHDN, CDR2 FVKESK. V trimming: 3 bases; J trimming: 6 bases; junction bases outside the gene matches: 5. The CDR3 spans 16 residues. The CDR3 loop is CASSHQRTSGGNEQFF. In nucleotides, the CDR3 is TGTGCCAGCAGCCACCAAAGGACTAGCGGGGGCAATGAGCAGTTCTTC.

The chain has TRBV27 and TRBJ1-2; D may be TRBD1 (5 bases). The CDR3 totals 13 residues. With 3 bases removed from V and 7 bases from J, the gap between germline ends came to 12 bases. The germline V gene has CDR1 MNHEY and CDR2 SMNVEV (reference sequence). CDR3 protein: CASSFRAGGGYTF. The CDR3 DNA sequence: TGTGCCAGCAGTTTCAGGGCAGGTGGTGGCTACACCTTC.

The chain carries TRBV21-1 and TRBJ1-1; the table gives TRBD1 as D, unverified against the DNA. TRBV21-1 is termed a pseudogene. The CDR3 is 17 residues long. Here the CDR3 reads CASSKARGTGVGTEAFF. As DNA, the CDR3 is TGTGCCAGCAGCAAAGCCAGGGGAACAGGGGTAGGCACTGAAGCTTTCTTT.

Only one count was recorded for this clone. V usage is TRBV9 and J usage is TRBJ1-1; D is possibly TRBD1 (5 bases). The V end lost 0 bases, the J end lost 10 bases, and 13 bases lay between the germline ends. The CDR3 is made up of 13 amino acids. Germline V lookup: CDR1 SGDLS, CDR2 YYNGEE. This chain's CDR3 is CASSVAAVGGAFF. In DNA, the CDR3 is TGTGCCAGCAGCGTAGCGGCCGTCGGGGGAGCTTTCTTT.

The rearrangement joins TRBV7-9 to TRBJ1-2; TRBD1 agrees at 8 bases. The CDR3 runs to 15 residues. J gave up 6 bases and V 3 bases, and 9 bases lay outside the gene matches. Per the germline V gene, CDR1 is SEHNR and CDR2 is FQNEAQ (reference sequence). The CDR3 DNA sequence: TGTGCCAGCAGCTTCGCCACCGGGACAGGAGATGGCTACACCTTC. Protein sequence: CASSFATGTGDGYTF.

J is TRBJ2-1 and V is TRBV27, with 8 bases fitting TRBD2. The CDR3 is 14 residues long. The V gene end was trimmed by 4 bases and the J gene end by 9 bases; junction bases not matched to a gene: 8. Germline CDR1 is MNHEY and CDR2 is SMNVEV (reference sequence). The chain's CDR3 is CASSSQSTSVEQFF. CDR3 nucleotide sequence: TGTGCCAGCAGTTCCCAATCGACTAGCGTTGAGCAGTTCTTC.

The CDR3 is CASRLTTGSDQPQHF. CDR3 nucleotides: TGCGCCAGCAGGCTGACGACAGGATCTGACCAGCCCCAGCATTTT. The rearrangement joins TRBV5-1 to TRBJ1-5, with D perhaps TRBD1 (6 bases). CDR1 is SGHRS and CDR2 is YFSETQ in the germline V gene. V was cut by 5 bases and J by 7 bases, with 19 bases left in between. The CDR3 consists of 15 residues. The entire variable domain, with the rest obtained from reference TRBV5-1 and TRBJ1-5, is as follows: KAGVTQTPRYLIKTRGQQVTLSCSPISGHRSVSWYQQTPGQGLQFLFEYFSETQRNKGNFPGRFSGRQFSNSRSEMNVSTLELGDSALYLCASRLTTGSDQPQHFGDGTRLSIL.

This clone occurred a few times. The V and J genes are TRBV6-2 or TRBV6-3 and TRBJ1-2; TRBD1 is a possible D gene (6 bases). The ends were cut back, 5 bases at V and 8 bases at J, with 18 bases in the middle. Germline V lookup: CDR1 MNHEY, CDR2 SVGEGT. This CDR3 region has 14 residues. The CDR3 DNA follows: TGTGCCAGCAGTACTGACCAGGGGCGAAGGGGCTACACCTTC. Protein sequence: CASSTDQGRRGYTF.

The rearrangement uses TRBV6-5 and TRBJ1-1; 8 bases are shared with TRBD1. V gave up 9 bases and J gave up 0 bases; unmatched junction bases: 3. The CDR3 has 13 amino acids. CDR1 and CDR2 (germline): MNHEY, SVGAGI. The CDR3 DNA reads as TGTGCCAGTTGGACAGGGATGAACACTGAAGCTTTCTTT. This codes for CASWTGMNTEAFF.

The chain has TRBV13 and TRBJ1-6; D ambiguous. V was clipped by 5 bases and J by 6 bases, with 17 bases between them. The CDR3 runs to 16 residues. The V gene's germline CDR1 is PRHDT and CDR2 FYEKMQ (reference sequence). The CDR3 DNA is TGTGCCAGCAGCCACTCGGGGAGCGCATCTAATTCACCCCTCCACTTT. Encoded protein: CASSHSGSASNSPLHF.

Here the CDR3 reads CASSLAPEHTQYF. The CDR3 DNA sequence: TGTGCCAGCAGTCTGGCCCCAGAACATACGCAGTATTTT. The chain carries TRBV6-2 or TRBV6-3 and TRBJ2-3; the D is unclear. This CDR3 has 13 residues. V dropped 5 bases and J dropped 7 bases, with 13 bases sitting between them. Looked up from germline, CDR1 is MNHEY and CDR2 is SVGEGT.

The J gene is TRBJ2-1, the V gene TRBV6-5; 13 nucleotides match TRBD2. V lost 5 bases to trimming and J lost 10 bases; unmatched junction nucleotides: 8. The V gene's germline CDR1 is MNHEY and CDR2 SVGAGI. The CDR3 has 15 residues. CDR3 bases: TGTGCCAGCAGTCCCACTAGCGGGAGGGCCTTCGAGCAGTTCTTC. This gives the protein CASSPTSGRAFEQFF.

The chain joins TRBV3-1 (or the pseudogene TRBV3-2) to TRBJ2-7, with 7 bases matching TRBD1. The CDR3 contains 15 residues. Germline CDR1 is LGHDT and CDR2 is YNNKEL (reference sequence). J was trimmed by 2 bases and V by 5 bases; bases with no gene match: 9. The CDR3 sequence is CASSSHSGGPYEQYF. The CDR3 coding sequence is TGTGCCAGCAGCTCCCATTCAGGGGGACCCTACGAGCAGTACTTC.

This chain joins TRBV5-1 and TRBJ1-3, with D perhaps TRBD1 (6 bases). This CDR3 has 15 residues. V lost 2 bases and J lost 4, with 13 bases in between. Germline V gives CDR1 SGHRS, CDR2 YFSETQ. CDR3 sequence (DNA): TGCGCCAGCAGCTTTGGCCAGGGGATGGGAAACACCATATATTTT. As protein: CASSFGQGMGNTIYF.

The chain recombines TRBV7-6 with TRBJ1-5, with 11 bases aligning to TRBD1. There are 18 residues in the CDR3. V lost 4 bases to trimming and J lost 0 bases; unmatched junction nucleotides: 8. Germline CDR1 SGHVS, CDR2 FNYEAQ. The CDR3 DNA is TGTGCCAGCAGCTGCCGGGACAGGGGGATTTATAGCAATCAGCCCCAGCATTTT. Translated: CASSCRDRGIYSNQPQHF.

The chain couples TRBV3-1 (or the pseudogene TRBV3-2) to TRBJ1-2, with 8 bases aligning to TRBD1. Trimming took 0 bases from V and 8 from J; bases not matched to a gene: 5. Germline CDR1 reads LGHDT; CDR2 reads YNNKEL (reference sequence). This CDR3 contains 14 residues. The CDR3 DNA reads as TGTGCCAGCAGCCAAGACCGGGACAGGCGGGGCTACACCTTC. Its protein product is CASSQDRDRRGYTF.

DNA for the CDR3: TGTGCCAGCCGATCCGAGGGGGCGGAAAATGAAAAACTGTTTTTT. As protein: CASRSEGAENEKLFF. The chain carries TRBV27 and TRBJ1-4, with 7 nucleotides matching TRBD1. Germline CDR1 and CDR2: MNHEY and SMNVEV (reference sequence). This CDR3 is 15 amino acids long. With 8 bases clipped from V and 5 bases from J, the junction kept 11 bases outside the gene matches. The full variable domain, in which reference TRBV27 and TRBJ1-4 provide the parts outside the CDR3, is EAQVTQNPRYLITVTGKKLTVTCSQNMNHEYMSWYRQDPGLGLRQIYYSMNVEVTDKGDVPEGYKVSRKEKRNFPLILESPSPNQTSLYFCASRSEGAENEKLFFGSGTQLSVL.

The chain carries TRBV2 and TRBJ2-3; TRBD2 agrees at 13 bases. Germline-derived CDR1 and CDR2 are SNHLY and FYNNEI. The CDR3 is 14 amino acids. V shed 6 bases, J shed 7 bases, and the junction held 4 bases outside the gene matches. For the CDR3, the DNA is TGTGCCAGCAGGGGGACTAGCGGGGTAAATACGCAGTATTTT. Encoded protein: CASRGTSGVNTQYF.

The chain carries TRBV4-1 and TRBJ2-6, with D possibly matching TRBD2 (5 bases). V dropped 3 bases and J dropped 1 base, with 13 bases sitting between them. The germline CDR1 and CDR2 sequences are MGHRA and YSYEKL. The length of the CDR3 is 17 residues. The CDR3 is CASSQREGRSGANVLTF. The CDR3 nucleotides are TGCGCCAGCAGCCAGAGGGAAGGGCGGTCTGGGGCCAACGTCCTGACTTTC.

The sample holds a few counts of this clone. The chain joins TRBV19 to TRBJ1-2, with TRBD1 matching 8 bases. The CDR3 runs to 14 residues. CDR1 and CDR2 from the germline V gene are LNHDA and SQIVND (reference sequence). Trimming at V came to 8 bases and at J to 5 bases, leaving 10 bases not matched to a gene. The CDR3 DNA sequence: TGTGCCAGTGAAAGGACAGGGATGGATTATGGCTACACCTTC. The encoded protein is CASERTGMDYGYTF.